Only a few counts were recorded for the clone carrying this TCR beta chain. Profiled with immunoSEQ multiplex PCR; TCRdb holds only in-frame clones, not every one. In the table there are about 20,000 clones, roughly 73% of which are singletons. The data belong to a study of T cells in tumors after PD-1 blockade. Turning to the study itself: Blood samples averaged 113,528 templates (range roughly 22,000-280,000) and 36,000 or so unique clonotypes.

Unmatched junction bases numbered 1, after V lost 7 bases and J lost 7 bases. CDR3 length equals 11 residues. Germline V gene sequence: CDR1 SQVTM, CDR2 ANQGSEA. The TCR originated in a human donor with basal cell carcinoma. The chain is built from TRBV29-1 and TRBJ2-1, with 10 bases matching TRBD1. Here the sequenced sample was PBMCs, taken before anti-PD-1 treatment. CDR3 sequence: CSGTGGNEQFF. The DNA of the CDR3 is TGCAGCGGGACAGGGGGGAATGAGCAGTTCTTC.